This T cell receptor (beta chain) is drawn from a study of shared clonotypes between healthy human individuals. TCRdb's table, derived via immunoSEQ multiplex PCR, lists solely in-frame clones and lacks some. Seen here are about 1 million clones, 65% to 75% observed once, and the top ten hold around 1.4%. Turning to this clone: Its antigen is not identified.

Study-level findings and limits: Few donors limited the genetic and exposure-history diversity represented. A handful of donors shared around 5% of their naive CD4 clonotypes.

The CDR3 is made up of 14 amino acids. Germline V gene data show CDR1 as SGHRS and CDR2 as YFSETQ. The V gene lost 7 bases and the J gene lost 2 bases, with 13 bases spanning the gap. Each of the donors was a healthy adult who was HIV-negative and had not had a recent acute infection or vaccination. The sequence came from a man aged 18 to 30 in good health. Sequenced: memory CD4+ T cells sorted from blood. As for subset: CD45RA-negative fraction. The V call is TRBV5-1, the J call TRBJ1-3, with D perhaps matching TRBD1 (6 bases). CDR3 amino acids: CASQVGGPGNTIYF. CDR3 bases: TGCGCCAGCCAAGTCGGGGGGCCTGGAAACACCATATATTTT. The full variable domain, completed using reference TRBV5-1 and TRBJ1-3, is KAGVTQTPRYLIKTRGQQVTLSCSPISGHRSVSWYQQTPGQGLQFLFEYFSETQRNKGNFPGRFSGRQFSNSRSEMNVSTLELGDSALYLCASQVGGPGNTIYFGEGSWLTVV.